There are many counts of the clone carrying this TCR beta chain. Its antigen is unknown. This specimen comes from a study of T cell repertoires in cytomegalovirus infection. This CDR3 spans 11 amino acids. CDR1 and CDR2 (germline): MNHNS, SASEGT. With 8 bases removed from V and 10 bases from J, the gap between germline ends came to 14 bases. Study results and limitations: CMV-specific TCR beta clonotypes restricted by HLA-C were the ones dominating the ex vivo response. Public TCR beta family frequency separated CMV-and-HLA carriers, including in an independent cohort.

TCRdb used MiXCR to reprocess the reads, holding one entry per CDR3 protein. This sample carries approximately 260,000 distinct CDR3 sequences, roughly 21% of them seen once, and the ten largest clones take around 20%. The specimen comprised cultured PBMCs, sampled from culture after CMV antigen stimulation. This TCR was recovered from a human donor in good health (CMV status not recorded). Some clones in this sample may be carry-over from other donors' samples. This sequence joins TRBV6-1 and TRBJ1-1; D is perhaps TRBD1 (5 bases). For the CDR3, the DNA is TGTGCCAGCCACGAGGGGCCAGCAGCTTTCTTT. It translates to CASHEGPAAFF.